This T cell receptor beta chain was identified during a study of CD8+CD57+ T cells in acquired aplastic anemia (dated by TCRdb to the late 2010s). Notes on the research overall: DNA extracted from sorted CD4+ and CD8+ cells had a mean of roughly 3.4 ug, with a range of roughly 0.18 to 27.4 ug. A CD8+CD57+ expansion meant a frequency higher than the mean frequency seen in healthy subjects.

TCR beta VDJ combination and CDR3 sequence profiling used genomic DNA as the template. An Illumina HiSeq 2000 was the platform used for TCR repertoire sequencing. The study's own analysis went as follows. TRBV/TRBJ rearrangement plots, CDR3 size and DJ length profiles, and Simpson's diversity index were used to evaluate the repertoires. The immunodominant clone was defined as the most abundant DNA sequence in deep sequencing data. CDR3 amino acid sequences were checked for sharing between subjects and were compared against published repertoires and the VDJdb database. The public reads were quality trimmed at Q25 with fastp and then assembled into clones with MiXCR by TCRdb, keeping productive beta chains. All rows with the same CDR3 protein become a single entry with the most common DNA and genes. These V and J calls derive from TCRdb rather than the authors' analysis. The sample table lists 250,000 to 300,000 distinct CDR3 sequences, approximately 57% of them with a count of one. The ten largest clones add up to roughly 1.3% of the sample.

According to the germline V gene, CDR1 reads SGDLS and CDR2 reads YYNGEE. The CDR3 has 17 amino acids, counting the end cysteine and phenylalanine. Of the read, only the CDR3 DNA is kept; its 51 bases are in frame from base 1. V gives up 0 bases and J gives up 6 bases, and the segment between their germline ends measures 18 bases. What the work shows at the level of the full study, not this receptor alone: Around 30 CD8+ CDR3 sequences were shared between patients and controls but appeared highly expressed in patients and within their immunodominant clones. CD8+ Simpson's diversity did not differ significantly between patients and healthy controls (P=0.060).

Flow cytometry had shown CD8+CD57+ cell expansion in the patients selected for sequencing. All patients had severe acquired aplastic anemia diagnosed by International Study of Aplastic Anemia and Agranulocytosis and Camitta criteria. No patient had received any therapy when blood was sampled. TCR repertoires of sorted CD4+ and CD8+ blood T cells from severe aplastic anemia patients and healthy subjects were deep-sequenced in the study. Patients were enrolled under clinicaltrials.gov protocols 00001620, 01623167, 00001397, 00071045, 00081523 and 00961064 in the USA. Ficoll-Paque density gradient centrifugation was used to isolate peripheral blood mononuclear cells. Before DNA extraction, CD4+ and CD8+ T cells were sorted by FACS or by magnetic beads. Notes on this clonotype: What antigen it recognizes has not been identified. No per-base quality is available; no much larger clone lies one base away.

The sequenced material came from sorted CD4+, CD8+, or CD8+CD57+ T cells (not recorded which) from PBMCs. The chain couples TRBV9 to TRBJ2-2, with TRBD2 as a weak D call on 6 bases. The clonotype was recovered from a human donor with aplastic anemia. The nucleotide sequence is given as TGTGCCAGCAGCGTAGCCAGCGGGCCTGGGTACGCCGGGGAGCTGTTTTTT. This codes for CASSVASGPGYAGELFF. Reference TRBV9 and TRBJ2-2 genes cover what lies past the CDR3, so the full variable domain is DSGVTQTPKHLITATGQRVTLRCSPRSGDLSVYWYQQSLDQGLQFLIQYYNGEERAKGNILERFSAQQFPDLHSELNLSSLELGDSALYFCASSVASGPGYAGELFFGEGSRLTVL.